This paragraph reports one TCR beta chain. Its cognate antigen is unknown. The source of the sample is a study of long-term antiretroviral therapy in people with HIV. Broader study findings: Pre-ART-expanded clones dominated the repertoire at all time points. Upon ART, diversity increased but remained lower than transplant donor controls. When set beside controls, HIV repertoires had CDR3 length ranges that were narrower. In the period from the mid-2000s to the late 2010s, blood was collected, possibly under older ART regimens.

Sequencing relied on immunoSEQ assay v3.0, run at survey level. Assay: immunoSEQ multiplex PCR; the TCRdb copy retains only in-frame clones and omits some. This table holds tens of thousands of clones, 70% to 85% found once. The TCR sequence derives from a man younger than 30 with HIV. Source: unsorted PBMCs, taken 0.5 years after starting antiretroviral therapy.

CDR3 DNA: TGTGCCAGCAGCTCTGGGGGGGGCCCTCCTAATTCACCCCTCCACTTT. The encoded protein is CASSSGGGPPNSPLHF. The gene calls are TRBV7-2 and TRBJ1-6; TRBD1 might be the D (6 bases). Trimming cost V 4 bases and J 6 bases, with 16 bases left between them. Germline CDR1 reads SGHTA; CDR2 reads FQGNSA. The CDR3 runs 16 residues.